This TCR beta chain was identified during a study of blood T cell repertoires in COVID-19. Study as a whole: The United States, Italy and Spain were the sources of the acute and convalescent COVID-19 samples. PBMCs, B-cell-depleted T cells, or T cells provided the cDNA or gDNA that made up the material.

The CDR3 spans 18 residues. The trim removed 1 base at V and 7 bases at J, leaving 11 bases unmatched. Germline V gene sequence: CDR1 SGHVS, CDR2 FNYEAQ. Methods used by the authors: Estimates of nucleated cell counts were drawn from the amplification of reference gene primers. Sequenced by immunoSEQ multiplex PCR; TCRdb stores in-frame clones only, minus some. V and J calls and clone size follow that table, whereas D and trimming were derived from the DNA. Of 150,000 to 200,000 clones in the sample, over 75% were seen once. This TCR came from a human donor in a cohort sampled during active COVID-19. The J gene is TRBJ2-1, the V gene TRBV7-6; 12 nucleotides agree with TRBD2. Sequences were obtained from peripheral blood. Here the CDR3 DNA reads TGTGCCAGCAGCTTAGTCCCAATGACTAGCGGGAGTTGGAATGAGCAGTTCTTC. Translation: CASSLVPMTSGSWNEQFF.